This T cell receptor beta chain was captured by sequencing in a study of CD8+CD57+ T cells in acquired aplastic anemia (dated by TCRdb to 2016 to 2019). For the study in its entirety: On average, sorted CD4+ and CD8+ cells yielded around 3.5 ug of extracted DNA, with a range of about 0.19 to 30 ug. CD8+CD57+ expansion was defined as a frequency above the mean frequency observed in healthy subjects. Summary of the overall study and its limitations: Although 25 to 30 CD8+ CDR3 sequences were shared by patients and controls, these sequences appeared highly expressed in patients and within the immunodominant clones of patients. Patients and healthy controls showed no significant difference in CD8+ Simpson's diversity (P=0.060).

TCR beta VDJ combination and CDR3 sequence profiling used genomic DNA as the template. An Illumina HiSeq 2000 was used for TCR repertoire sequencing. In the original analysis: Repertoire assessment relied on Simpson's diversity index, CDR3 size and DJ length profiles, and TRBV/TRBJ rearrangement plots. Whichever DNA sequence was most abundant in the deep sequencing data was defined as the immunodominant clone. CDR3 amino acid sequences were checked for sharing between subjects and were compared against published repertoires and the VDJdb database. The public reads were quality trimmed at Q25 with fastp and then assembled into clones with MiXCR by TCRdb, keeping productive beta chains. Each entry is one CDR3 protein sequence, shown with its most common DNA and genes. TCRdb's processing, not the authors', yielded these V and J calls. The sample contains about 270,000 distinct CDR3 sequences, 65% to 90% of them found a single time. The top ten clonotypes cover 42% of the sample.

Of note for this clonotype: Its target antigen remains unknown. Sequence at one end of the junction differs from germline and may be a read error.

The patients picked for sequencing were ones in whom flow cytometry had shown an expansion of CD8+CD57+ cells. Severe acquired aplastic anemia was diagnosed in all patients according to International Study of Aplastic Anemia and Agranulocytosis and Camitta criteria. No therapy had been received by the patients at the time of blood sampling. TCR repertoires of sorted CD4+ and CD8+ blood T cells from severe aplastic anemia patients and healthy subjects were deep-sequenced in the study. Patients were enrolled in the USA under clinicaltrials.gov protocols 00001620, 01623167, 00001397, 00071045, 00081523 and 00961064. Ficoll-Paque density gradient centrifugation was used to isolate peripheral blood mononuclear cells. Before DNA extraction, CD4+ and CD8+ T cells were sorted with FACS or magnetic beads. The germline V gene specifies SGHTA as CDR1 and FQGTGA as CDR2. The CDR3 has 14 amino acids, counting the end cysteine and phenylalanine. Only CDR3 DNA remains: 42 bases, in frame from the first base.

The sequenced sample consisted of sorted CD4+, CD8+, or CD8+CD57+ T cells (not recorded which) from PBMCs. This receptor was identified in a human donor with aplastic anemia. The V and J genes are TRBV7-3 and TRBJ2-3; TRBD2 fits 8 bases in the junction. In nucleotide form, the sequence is TGTGCCAGCAGCTTCGCGGGAGGTCCCGATAAGGAGCAGTTT. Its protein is CASSFAGGPDKEQF.